This T cell receptor (beta chain) was profiled in a study of chemoradiotherapy in HPV16-positive cancers. Study-level information: Candidate HPV-specific clones and shared TCR motifs came from a couple of HPV16-positive patients.

General study findings and limits: Only a couple of HPV16-positive patients supplied the functional HPV-specificity definition.

This CDR3 comprises 17 residues. The germline gives CDR1 SNHLY, CDR2 FYNNEI. Trimming removed 7 bases at V and 2 bases at J, with 22 bases between. Comment on this clone: The target antigen is unknown.

Libraries were prepared by immunoSEQ multiplex PCR; TCRdb keeps only in-frame clonotypes and omits some of them. The profile shows 25,000 to 35,000 clones, around 84% of them singletons. The sequencing here drew on blood, taken from a patient who underwent chemoradiotherapy. This receptor was identified in a human donor with HPV-associated anogenital cancer. J is TRBJ2-3 and V is TRBV2, with D uncertain. CDR3 DNA: TGTGCCAGCACCCAATCCAGGCCAATCAAACCCACAGATACGCAGTATTTT. Translated, it gives CASTQSRPIKPTDTQYF.